This T cell receptor (beta chain) was profiled in a study of cytomegalovirus exposure and HLA in healthy donors (TCRdb year 2017). Study-wide context: According to an earlier analysis of around 600 of the donors, about 180 million T cells yielded roughly 100 million unique TCR beta sequences and 276 Gb of sequence data. An early release that covered 640 HLA-typed donors contained approximately 300 gigabases of sequencing data and tens of millions of unique TCR sequences. The number of typed donors differed by locus: about 620-640 for A, B, C, DRB1 and DQB1; approximately 520 for DQA1; approximately 600 for DPA1; and approximately 450 for DPB1. The study combined high-throughput TCR immunosequencing, statistical association of individual TCRs with disease status, and machine learning to predict cytomegalovirus infection status. In the later analysis, no new phenotypic data were used to find candidate immune exposures; instead, reliance was placed on TCR beta sequences and their occurrence across donors. In a later genetic analysis, genome-wide SNP genotypes for about three fifths of the roughly 670 donors were used, and that subset was treated as a discovery cohort. Using immunosequencing, the study profiled T cell repertoires from around 680 subjects and related those repertoires to cytomegalovirus serostatus. HLA typing included class I and class II loci at four-digit resolution. The study aimed to test whether cataloging public T cell receptors could reveal signatures of past pathogen exposure. To study patterns of TCR occurrence, a later analysis re-analyzed previously published TCR beta repertoires from 550 to 800 donors and added high-resolution HLA genotyping. Roughly five DR-DQ haplotypes were handled as single units for association and clustering, since linkage in the cohort was strong. Along with the approximately 700-subject first cohort, a separate validation cohort of around 110 different subjects was used. An earlier analysis of approximately 500 of the donors applied high-throughput TCR beta sequencing to assess whether each TCR beta V gene segment acted as functional or pseudogenic. Among the roughly 400 genotyped donors, around 81% belonged to the genetic ancestry cluster associated with self-reported Caucasian donors. All discovery cohort repertoires had been generated using a single sequencing platform. Donor age, sex, ethnicity and CMV serostatus were compiled together with the repertoire data. Among roughly 370 genotyped donors of the cohort, an average of about 240,000 unique TCR beta nucleotide sequences were sequenced per donor, about a sixth of them non-productive.

On the study overall, not on this receptor specifically: Most TCR sequences were seen in very few donors, while some public TCRs were found in many individuals. In a later analysis, HLA-associated TCR beta chains were found to be more clonally expanded and to have lower generation probabilities than equally common non-associated chains. In a later analysis, the rate of TCR association differed among HLA loci, with DRB1 alleles having the most associated TCRs and HLA-C alleles having the fewest. A later analysis associated 15,000 to 20,000 TCR beta sequences with specific HLA alleles at a false discovery rate of 0.05. The sequencing pipeline was judged likely to have produced a cluster of highly shared sequence variants as a technical artifact. Because the 87-base-pair reads could not distinguish some IMGT-functional V segments, including TRBV6-2 and TRBV6-3, those segments were excluded. This cohort had only TCR beta chains sequenced, and the lack of alpha or paired-chain data limited which features could be detected. When HLA alleles, especially DR and DQ, strongly co-occurred, TCR associations were difficult to assign to individual alleles. A further reported finding was that TCR beta sequences accurately predicted the HLA-A and HLA-B alleles for most subjects in the first cohort. A total of fewer than 200 TCR beta chains were listed by the study as associated with cytomegalovirus. It was suggested by the authors that the approach could potentially be generalized to other disease states and immunological phenotypes. HLA typing was unavailable for some donors at each locus, so association tests used only the typed subset. Most CMV-associated TCR beta chains appeared to be HLA-restricted in a later analysis, and the HLA associations seemed to be driven largely by CMV exposure. CMV serostatus was the only immune exposure information available for the cohort. Compared with the approximately 670-donor mean, donors in an Asian-associated ancestry cluster had fewer N-insertions in productive TCRs, according to a later genetic analysis. The classifier was reported to diagnose cytomegalovirus status with high specificity and sensitivity in both the original cohort and the validation cohort. Linkage disequilibrium might explain the correlated functional status among segregating V segments, but an unknown experimental factor could not be ruled out. An association between a missense DCLRE1C variant and V-gene and J-gene trimming of TCR beta chains was found in a later genetic analysis and replicated in an independent cohort. In vitro tests confirmed that three of the cytomegalovirus-associated TCR beta chains recognize cytomegalovirus antigens. Roughly uniform sequencing depth across donors was assumed in presence/absence analyses, although this assumption may not hold. In an earlier analysis of roughly 560 of the donors, most TCR beta V segments were observed in productive rearrangements about 87% or about 30% of the time, broadly matching IMGT annotations. The earlier analysis of nearly 600 of the donors excluded roughly 16 rarely observed V segments, including chromosome 9 orphons, because counts were too low. According to a later analysis, parvovirus B19, influenza, CMV and Epstein-Barr virus appeared linked to several top co-occurrence clusters.

The cohort consisted of 650 to 700 healthy bone marrow donors. Cohort members were all nominally healthy when sampled, although unrecorded immune exposures were likely present. The donor was CMV seropositive and was included in the group of approximately 310 seropositive cohort members. A peripheral blood sample was provided by each donor, and peripheral blood mononuclear cells were used for TCR beta sequencing. Genomic DNA extraction from the blood cell samples was performed with the Qiagen DNeasy Blood Extraction Kit. The CDR3 has 15 amino acids, counting the end cysteine and phenylalanine. Only the CDR3 region is kept as DNA, spanning 45 bases read in frame from base 1. Unmatched junction bases come to 9, with V trimmed by 5 bases and J by 8 bases. From the germline V gene, CDR1 is LGHNA and CDR2 is YSLEER. Libraries were built with the immunoSEQ multiplex PCR assay. For the multiplex PCR, a mixture combining 60 forward primers for TCR Vbeta segments and 13 reverse primers for TCR Jbeta segments was used. Amplification of the CDR3 region of rearranged TCR beta genes was performed with a multiplex PCR assay on genomic DNA. Amplified TCR beta libraries were sequenced as 87-base-pair reads on the Illumina HiSeq System. As for the authors' bioinformatics: In a later analysis, around 80 million unique TCR beta chains were counted across the 650 to 750 repertoires, and roughly 11 million of these chains were shared by at least two donors. A nearest-neighbor algorithm error-corrected the raw reads and collapsed the reads into unique sequences, merging closely related sequences to remove PCR and sequencing errors. V, D and J gene segments were assigned by aligning CDR3 sequences to IMGT reference sequences. Each retained sequence needed at least a six-nucleotide match to both a V gene segment and a J gene segment. A rearrangement counted as productive if the CDR3 had no stop codons and remained in frame with V and J, and every other rearrangement counted as non-productive. CDR3 was defined by IMGT convention, running from the second conserved V-encoded cysteine to the conserved J-encoded phenylalanine. The earlier analysis of about 500 of the donors excluded sequences that lacked an unambiguous match to a single V gene segment. An earlier analysis of several hundred of the donors called V segments functional above 56.7% productive rearrangements and segregating when the between-donor standard deviation exceeded 5%. A statistical classification framework was developed to diagnose cytomegalovirus status using the catalog of TCR beta chain sequences. In a later analysis, V and J genes were assigned by comparing TCR nucleotide sequences against IMGT/GENE-DB human TR gene sequences. In a later analysis, CDR3 sequences and most-parsimonious VDJ recombination scenarios were assigned using the TCRdist pipeline. In a later analysis, each TCR beta chain was defined by its CDR3 amino acid sequence together with its V-gene family, and reads without a unique V-gene family were excluded. As a way to deal with suspected cross-contamination and a sequencing artifact, a later analysis dropped 450 to 600 nucleotide sequences that were highly shared and had low generation probability. In a later analysis, a clonal expansion index was calculated for each public chain from normalized within-repertoire ranks of inferred template counts. In a later analysis, generation probabilities were computed using a VDJ recombination model fitted to out-of-frame rearrangements, and the results were checked against IGoR. In a later analysis, hypergeometric tests were used to score TCR-TCR, TCR-HLA and TCR-CMV co-occurrence, with a repertoire-size bias correction applied to TCR pairs. In a later analysis, false discovery rates were estimated by permuting HLA or CMV assignments 20 times. In a later analysis, co-occurring TCRs were grouped using DBSCAN, and TCRdist sequence similarity was added for clustering within HLA-allele-positive subsets. For co-occurrence clustering, repertoires with fewer than 30,000 or more than 120,000 public chains were excluded, along with 5 or 6 repertoires with anomalous nucleotide sharing. Not all clones reach the TCRdb copy of this immuneACCESS table, which keeps in-frame sequences only. Checked studies attribute under half of the gap to unresolved V genes and leave the rest unexplained. The V and J calls and the clone size are those of that table, but D and trimming were determined from the DNA. This sample gives about 160,000 clones in total; 77% of them show up just once. Roughly 2.6% of the sample goes to the ten largest clones.

Note on this clone: Its binding antigen is unknown. No quality values exist for individual bases; no much larger clone is one base distant.

The chain was built from TRBV4-3 and TRBJ2-1, with 10 bases in between that match TRBD2. Sequencing was carried out using PBMCs. The receptor's source is a woman in her thirties or forties in good health and CMV-seropositive. This receptor carries the CDR3 CASSLVAGGGDEQFF. In nucleotides, the sequence is TGCGCCAGCAGCTTGGTAGCGGGGGGTGGGGATGAGCAGTTCTTC.